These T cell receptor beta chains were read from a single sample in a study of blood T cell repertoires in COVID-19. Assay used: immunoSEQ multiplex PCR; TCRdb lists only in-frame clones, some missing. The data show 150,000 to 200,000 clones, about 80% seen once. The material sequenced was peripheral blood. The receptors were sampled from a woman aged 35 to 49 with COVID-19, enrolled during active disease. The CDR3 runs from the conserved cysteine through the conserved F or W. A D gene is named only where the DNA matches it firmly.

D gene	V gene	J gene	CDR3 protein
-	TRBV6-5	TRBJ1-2	CASSYADYGYTF
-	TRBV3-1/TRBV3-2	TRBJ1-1	CASRQMQGKAFF
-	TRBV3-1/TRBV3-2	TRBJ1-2	CASSPLTGGYGYTF
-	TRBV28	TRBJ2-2	CASSFLGVRAAATGELFF
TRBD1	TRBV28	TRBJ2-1	CASSPTGAFNEQFF
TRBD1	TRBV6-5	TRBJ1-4	CASMAGTDEKLFF
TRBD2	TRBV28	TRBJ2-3	CASSFPLAGVTDTQYF
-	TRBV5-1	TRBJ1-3	CASSLAGVDRGNTIYF
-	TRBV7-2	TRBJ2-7	CASSLAGTSSYEQYF
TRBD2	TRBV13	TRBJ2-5	CASRFSGGAGETQYF
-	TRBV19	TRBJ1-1	CASSTGPGGEAFF
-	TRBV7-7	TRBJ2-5	CASSHGAEETQYF
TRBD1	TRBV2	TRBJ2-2	CASSGDRKNTGELFF
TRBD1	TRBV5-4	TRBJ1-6	CASRQQGALSPLHF
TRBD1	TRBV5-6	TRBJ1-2	CASTKRLRDSHSGVHF
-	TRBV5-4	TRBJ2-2	CASSLAQTGELFF
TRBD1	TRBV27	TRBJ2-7	CASSPHGTGEEQYF
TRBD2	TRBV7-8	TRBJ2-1	CASSRGGGGADEQFF
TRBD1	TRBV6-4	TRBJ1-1	CASSADRGFEAFF
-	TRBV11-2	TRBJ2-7	CASSLGDLRGEQYF